A single sample gave rise to the 21 T cell receptor beta chains below, sequenced in a study of T cells in Graves' hyperthyroidism and ophthalmopathy (dated by TCRdb to about 2019). Library prep was done by multiplex PCR. Sequencing was carried out with an Illumina HiSeq 2000. Amplification of TCR beta CDR3 regions was carried out from RNA transcripts. The TCR CDR3 was subjected to a first round of RT-PCR using the HTBI primer set and the Qiagen OneStep RT-PCR kit. Through fastp at Q25 and MiXCR, TCRdb rebuilt clones from the public reads, retaining in-frame beta chains. Merged by CDR3 protein, the rows form single entries marked with the most common genes and DNA. The table for this sample lists roughly 200,000 distinct CDR3 sequences; around 20% of them were counted only once. Together, the top ten hold around two fifths of the sample. Sequencing was carried out using blood. The origin of the receptors is a middle-aged man with Graves' hyperthyroidism.

This sequence joins TRBV27 and TRBJ1-2, with TRBD1 matching 8 bases. This CDR3 is 14 amino acids long. V lost 5 bases to trimming and J lost 5 bases; unmatched junction nucleotides: 7. Germline CDR1 reads MNHEY; CDR2 reads SMNVEV (reference sequence). The CDR3 DNA reads TGTGCCAGCAGTGGACAGGGCGCGGGGTATGGCTACACCTTC. This sequence encodes CASSGQGAGYGYTF.

This clonotype was picked up many times. The genes are TRBV6-2 or TRBV6-3 and TRBJ2-1; D is undetermined. The CDR3 runs to 14 residues. Germline CDR1 reads MNHEY; CDR2 reads SVGEGT. Trimming removed 3 bases from V and 5 bases from J, with 11 bases in between. The CDR3, as DNA: TGTGCCAGCAGTTATTTGGCTCGAAACAATGAGCAGTTCTTC. It is translated as CASSYLARNNEQFF.

The rearrangement joins TRBV4-1 to TRBJ1-1; weak D call: TRBD1 (5 bases). The germline V gene encodes CDR1 MGHRA and CDR2 YSYEKL. Between the trimmed V and J ends, which lost 0 bases and 3 bases, there was a span of 14 bases. This CDR3 spans 16 amino acids. CDR3 amino acids: CASSQEAGVGDTEAFF. The CDR3, as DNA: TGCGCCAGCAGCCAAGAAGCGGGAGTGGGGGACACTGAAGCTTTCTTT.

The chain links TRBV19 to TRBJ2-5, with D perhaps matching TRBD1 (6 bases). This CDR3 region has 15 residues. From germline, CDR1 is LNHDA and CDR2 SQIVND (reference sequence). Trimming removed 4 bases from V and 4 bases from J, with 16 bases in between. As DNA, the CDR3 is TGTGCCAGTAGTAAGACGGGACAAGGGGGAGAGACCCAGTACTTC. Translation gives CASSKTGQGGETQYF. The whole variable domain, remainder taken from reference TRBV19 and TRBJ2-5, is DGGITQSPKYLFRKEGQNVTLSCEQNLNHDAMYWYRQDPGQGLRLIYYSQIVNDFQKGDIAEGYSVSREKKESFPLTVTSAQKNPTAFYLCASSKTGQGGETQYFGPGTRLLVL.

This clonotype was seen repeatedly, ten times or more. The V and J genes are TRBV15 and TRBJ2-1, with 8 bases aligning to TRBD2. CDR3 size: 14 residues. The germline V gene encodes CDR1 LNHNV and CDR2 YYDKDF (reference sequence). J was trimmed by 8 bases and V by 6 bases; bases with no gene match: 9. CDR3 amino acids: CATSRGGNSDEQFF. CDR3 sequence (DNA): TGTGCCACCAGTCGGGGGGGGAATTCCGATGAGCAGTTCTTC.

Turning to this clonotype: The junction departs from the called germline gene at one end, perhaps through a read error. CDR3 sequence: CANSPRAADEQYF. The DNA of the CDR3 is TGTGCCAACAGCCCCCGGGCAGCAGACGAGCAGTACTTC. This chain links TRBV7-6 with TRBJ2-7; no definite D call. CDR3 size: 13 residues. Germline V gene sequence: CDR1 SGHVS, CDR2 FNYEAQ.

This clonotype occurred many times. The chain is built from TRBV2 and TRBJ2-7; 9 bases are a match to TRBD1. V shed 11 bases, J shed 0 bases, and the junction held 5 bases outside the gene matches. This CDR3 comprises 13 residues. Germline CDR1 SNHLY, CDR2 FYNNEI. CDR3 coding DNA: TGTGCCGACGGGGACAGGGCCTCCTACGAGCAGTACTTC. Translated: CADGDRASYEQYF. The full variable domain, in which reference TRBV2 and TRBJ2-7 provide the parts outside the CDR3, is EPEVTQTPSHQVTQMGQEVILRCVPISNHLYFYWYRQILGQKVEFLVSFYNNEISEKSEIFDDQFSVERPDGSNFTLKIRSTKLEDSAMYFCADGDRASYEQYFGPGTRLTVT.

This clonotype was seen at least ten times. This chain links TRBV2 with TRBJ1-5; D possibly corresponds to TRBD1 (6 bases). Germline V gene sequence: CDR1 SNHLY, CDR2 FYNNEI. Deletions cut 3 bases from V and 6 bases from J, with 12 bases between. This CDR3 contains 14 residues. In nucleotides, the CDR3 is TGTGCCAGCAGTGAGGGGGGCTTGAGTCAGCCCCAGCATTTT. It encodes CASSEGGLSQPQHF.

The chain uses TRBV2 and TRBJ1-5; 10 nucleotides match TRBD1. CDR1 and CDR2 (germline): SNHLY, FYNNEI. The CDR3 is made up of 18 amino acids. V shed 6 bases, J shed 7 bases, and the junction held 18 bases outside the gene matches. The CDR3 DNA reads as TGTGCCAGCAGCGCAGAGAAGGGACAGGGGACCCCTGGGCAGCCCCAGCATTTT. Its protein product is CASSAEKGQGTPGQPQHF.

This clonotype has at least ten counts. The chain recombines TRBV19 with TRBJ1-1; perhaps TRBD1 as D (6 bases). Trimming pared 7 bases from V and 1 base from J, leaving 13 bases between. The CDR3 spans 14 residues. The germline gives CDR1 LNHDA, CDR2 SQIVND (reference sequence). CDR3 sequence (DNA): TGTGCCAGTAACAAAGACAGGAGGAACACTGAAGCTTTCTTT. It yields the protein CASNKDRRNTEAFF.

V gene TRBV7-2 combines with J gene TRBJ2-6, with 9 nucleotides matching TRBD2. After removal of 3 bases from V and 0 bases from J, the junction contained 9 bases not matched to a gene. Per the germline V gene, CDR1 is SGHTA and CDR2 is FQGNSA. This CDR3 is built from 19 residues. Here the CDR3 reads CASSLAPSGEVSGANVLTF. The DNA for the CDR3 is TGTGCCAGCAGCTTGGCCCCTAGCGGGGAAGTCTCTGGGGCCAACGTCCTGACTTTC.

This chain links TRBV6-1 with TRBJ2-7; D unclear. Germline CDR1 is MNHNS and CDR2 is SASEGT. The V end lost 11 bases, the J end lost 5 bases, and 22 bases lay between the germline ends. This CDR3 is built from 14 residues. The CDR3 sequence is CASQEERVKNEQYF. DNA for the CDR3: TGTGCCTCCCAAGAAGAGAGAGTAAAGAACGAGCAGTACTTC.

This clonotype appeared once. This sequence may be a read error, since a much larger clone differs from it by one base. The chain carries TRBV20-1 and TRBJ1-1, with 9 nucleotides matching TRBD1. V trimming: 7 bases; J trimming: 8 bases; junction bases outside the gene matches: 11. The CDR3 covers 13 residues. Germline V gene data show CDR1 as DFQATT and CDR2 as SNEGSKA (reference sequence). The CDR3 sequence is CSDPGQGISEAFF. The CDR3 DNA sequence: TGCAGTGATCCGGGACAGGGTATTTCCGAAGCTTTCTTT.

Many counts were recorded for this clonotype. The V gene is TRBV24-1, the J gene TRBJ1-1; the D is unclear. Trimming removed 2 bases from V and 0 bases from J, with 6 bases in between. The CDR3 covers 14 residues. The germline gives CDR1 KGHDR, CDR2 SFDVKD. The CDR3 protein is CATSDSTLNTEAFF. Written as DNA, the CDR3 is TGTGCCACCAGTGATTCGACACTGAACACTGAAGCTTTCTTT.

This chain uses TRBV6-6 with TRBJ2-5; D unresolved. Trimming cost V 0 bases and J 5 bases, with 10 bases left between them. The length of the CDR3 is 14 residues. Germline lookup yields CDR1 MNHNY and CDR2 SVGAGI (reference sequence). The CDR3 DNA is TGTGCCAGCAGTTACTCGATCGGTACTGAGACCCAGTACTTC. This gives the protein CASSYSIGTETQYF.

This clonotype has only a few counts. The chain couples TRBV7-2 to TRBJ1-4; no clear D. V lost 6 bases, J lost 3 bases, and 14 bases lay in between. The CDR3 loop spans 15 amino acids. Germline V gene lookup returns CDR1 SGHTA and CDR2 FQGNSA. CDR3 sequence reads: CASSSTPGPNEKLFF. CDR3 nucleotides: TGTGCCAGCAGTTCGACCCCGGGCCCTAATGAAAAACTGTTTTTT.

This clonotype came up a few times. The chain is built from TRBV6-2 or TRBV6-3 and TRBJ2-1; 9 bases map to TRBD1. CDR1 is MNHEY, CDR2 SVGEGT, per germline. CDR3 length: 14 residues. V gave up 7 bases and J gave up 2 bases; unmatched junction bases: 3. The CDR3 bases are TGTGCCAGCACCAGGACAGGGGCCTACAATGAGCAGTTCTTC. This codes for CASTRTGAYNEQFF.

This clonotype was observed many times. The gene calls are TRBV9 and TRBJ1-1, with TRBD1 as a possible D gene (6 bases). In germline, CDR1 is SGDLS, CDR2 YYNGEE. V was clipped by 3 bases and J by 5 bases, with 14 bases between them. The CDR3 runs to 14 residues. CDR3 protein: CASSATGGETEAFF. Here the CDR3 DNA reads TGTGCCAGCAGCGCGACAGGTGGGGAGACTGAAGCTTTCTTT.

The chain recombines TRBV5-6 with TRBJ1-2; maybe TRBD1 (6 bases). Germline loops: CDR1 SGHDT, CDR2 YYEEEE. This CDR3 is 13 amino acids long. V dropped 4 bases and J dropped 4 bases, with 11 bases sitting between them. The CDR3 DNA follows: TGTGCCAGCAGCCAACAGGGAGGCTATGGCTACACCTTC. Translation gives CASSQQGGYGYTF.

This clonotype occurred many times. V is TRBV18 and J is TRBJ1-5; D perhaps matches TRBD1 (6 bases). Trimming took off 5 bases at V and 5 bases at J, with 10 bases between the two ends. The CDR3 runs 13 residues. Germline V gene lookup returns CDR1 KGHSH and CDR2 LQKENI. CDR3 protein: CASSANRDQPQHF. The CDR3 DNA follows: TGTGCCAGCTCAGCGAACAGGGATCAGCCCCAGCATTTT.

The genes are TRBV12-3 or TRBV12-4 and TRBJ1-1, with TRBD1 identical over 7 bases. The J segment lost 3 bases and the V segment lost 6 bases, leaving 10 bases of the junction unmatched. There are 15 residues in the CDR3. CDR3 loop: CASSVGGYMYTEAFF. CDR3 DNA: TGTGCCAGCAGCGTAGGGGGCTATATGTACACTGAAGCTTTCTTT.